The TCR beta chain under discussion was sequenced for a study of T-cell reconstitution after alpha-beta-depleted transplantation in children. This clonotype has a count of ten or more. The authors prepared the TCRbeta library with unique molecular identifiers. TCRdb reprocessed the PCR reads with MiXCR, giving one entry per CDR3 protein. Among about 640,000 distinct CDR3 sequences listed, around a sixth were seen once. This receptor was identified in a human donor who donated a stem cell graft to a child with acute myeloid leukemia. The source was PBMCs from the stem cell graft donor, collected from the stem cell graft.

CDR3 residues: CASSAGQGSADTQYF. The CDR3 DNA sequence: TGCGCCAGCAGCGCCGGACAGGGGAGCGCAGATACGCAGTATTTT. This chain uses TRBV5-1 with TRBJ2-3; TRBD1 matches 9 bases. The CDR3 spans 15 residues. V lost 4 bases to trimming and J lost 4 bases; unmatched junction nucleotides: 7. Germline lookup yields CDR1 SGHRS and CDR2 YFSETQ.